This T cell receptor (beta chain) is drawn from a study of OX40 agonist ivuxolimab in advanced cancers. Notes on the study in general: The 0.1-3.0 mg/kg partial responders had among the lowest clonal expansion.

Remarks on this clone: The antigen is not known.

Measured with immunoSEQ multiplex PCR; TCRdb has only the in-frame clones, and not every one. The sample holds about 78,000 clones, about four fifths seen once. The V end was cut by 6 bases, the J end by 1 base, with 18 bases between. This CDR3 is built from 16 residues. Germline V gene data show CDR1 as SGHVS and CDR2 as FQNEAQ. Specimen: CD4+ or CD8+ T cells sorted from blood, collected in a trial of the OX40 agonist ivuxolimab. The V call is TRBV7-8, the J call TRBJ1-1; D is uncertain. The receptor comes from an adult with an advanced solid tumor such as melanoma, head and neck, liver or kidney cancer. The CDR3 DNA is TGTGCCAGCAGAGTAACGAGATTCGCGGGGAACACTGAAGCTTTCTTT. Its protein is CASRVTRFAGNTEAFF.